A single sample is the source of the 24 T cell receptor beta chains below, sequenced in a study of blood T cells in healthy people across ages. It was with a sample-barcoded 5' primer and a J-beta primer mix that a second PCR of roughly 7 to 12 cycles was run. TCRdb fed the 5' RACE reads into MiXCR, producing one record per CDR3 protein. The sample consists of approximately 810,000 distinct CDR3 sequences, under 30% of them appearing once. The sample taken for sequencing was blood. These receptor sequences come from a woman older than 75 in good health.

A few counts support this clonotype. The chain employs TRBV6-2 or TRBV6-3 and TRBJ2-7; 12 bases map to TRBD2. Trimming at V came to 7 bases and at J to 8 bases, leaving 21 bases not matched to a gene. Looked up from germline, CDR1 is MNHEY and CDR2 is SVGEGT. The CDR3 spans 18 residues. The CDR3 region is CASNSRTSGVILRAKQYF. As DNA, the CDR3 is TGTGCCAGCAATTCCAGGACTAGCGGGGTCATCCTACGAGCTAAGCAGTACTTC.

J is TRBJ2-3 and V is TRBV6-5; 10 bases line up with TRBD1. The CDR3 covers 14 residues. V shed 6 bases and J 7 bases; nucleotides not matched to a gene: 7. Germline V gene sequence: CDR1 MNHEY, CDR2 SVGAGI. In DNA form, the CDR3 reads TGTGCCAGCAGGCGGGACAGGGGTTCAAATACGCAGTATTTT. Its protein product is CASRRDRGSNTQYF.

At least ten counts were recorded for this clonotype. One junction end disagrees with the germline gene, perhaps due to a read error. This rearrangement joins TRBV4-3 to TRBJ2-6; D call uncertain. Germline V CDR1 and CDR2: LGHNA, YSLEER. This CDR3 is 15 amino acids long. CDR3 protein: CASSQDGGGANVLTF. Written as DNA, the CDR3 is TGTGCCAGCAGCCAAGATGGTGGTGGGGCCAACGTCCTGACTTTC.

The V call is TRBV30, the J call TRBJ1-5; no firm D call. Trimming cost V 1 base and J 4 bases, with 8 bases left between them. Looked up from germline, CDR1 is GTSNPN and CDR2 is SVGIG (reference sequence). CDR3 length equals 13 residues. CDR3 protein: CAWSGPLNQPQHF. The CDR3 bases are TGTGCCTGGAGTGGCCCCTTAAATCAGCCCCAGCATTTT.

The table lists this clonotype with a few counts. This chain connects TRBV2 to TRBJ1-1; TRBD1 matches 7 bases. CDR3 length: 14 amino acids. Trimming took 7 bases from V and 3 from J; bases not matched to a gene: 8. Per the germline V gene, CDR1 is SNHLY and CDR2 is FYNNEI. This CDR3 reads CASTQGGGYTEAFF. The CDR3 DNA reads as TGTGCCAGCACCCAAGGAGGGGGCTACACTGAAGCTTTCTTT.

This clonotype has at least ten counts. The chain recombines TRBV29-1 with TRBJ2-3; TRBD2 agrees at 9 bases. The CDR3 has 14 residues. Germline values: CDR1 SQVTM, CDR2 ANQGSEA. Germline trimming cut 3 bases from V and 3 bases from J; bases unmatched to any gene: 4. The DNA of the CDR3 is TGCAGCGTTGATTTGCGGGGGGGAACAGATACGCAGTATTTT. Its translation is CSVDLRGGTDTQYF.

The J gene is TRBJ2-5, the V gene TRBV28, with TRBD2 matching over 11 bases. V was clipped by 3 bases and J by 11 bases; unmatched bases: 11. From germline, CDR1 is MDHEN and CDR2 SYDVKM. This CDR3 contains 15 residues. CDR3: CASSFLAGGQNEQYF. The CDR3 DNA follows: TGTGCCAGCAGTTTCTTAGCGGGGGGGCAGAATGAGCAGTACTTC.

This clonotype was picked up many times. The V and J genes are TRBV20-1 and TRBJ2-3, with D possibly TRBD1 on 7 matching bases. The CDR3 has 14 residues. The germline V gene has CDR1 DFQATT and CDR2 SNEGSKA (reference sequence). V lost 5 bases to trimming and J lost 3 bases, with 15 bases between them. As DNA, the CDR3 is TGCAGTGCTGTACAGGGGCGGGGAACAGATACGCAGTATTTT. As protein: CSAVQGRGTDTQYF.

The chain uses TRBV12-3 or TRBV12-4 and TRBJ2-2, with TRBD2 matching over 11 bases. The CDR3 loop spans 15 amino acids. The trim removed 8 bases at V and 0 bases at J, leaving 2 bases unmatched. CDR3 coding DNA: TGTGCCAGCCTAGCGGGGGGTACGAACACCGGGGAGCTGTTTTTT. Its translation is CASLAGGTNTGELFF.

The chain is built from TRBV30 and TRBJ2-4; a weak D match, TRBD2 (6 bases). The CDR3 is made up of 14 amino acids. CDR1 is GTSNPN and CDR2 is SVGIG in the germline V gene (reference sequence). Deletions cut 2 bases from V and 8 bases from J, with 16 bases between. The CDR3 bases are TGTGCCTGGAGTCAGGAGGGGACGACGGACATTCAGTACTTC. Translated, it gives CAWSQEGTTDIQYF.

The genes are TRBV20-1 and TRBJ2-2, with D possibly being TRBD2 (5 bases). Germline-derived CDR1 and CDR2 are DFQATT and SNEGSKA (reference sequence). The CDR3 contains 11 residues. The CDR3 nucleotides are TGCTCGGACGGGGTAACCGGGGAGCTGTTTTTT. Amino acids: CSDGVTGELFF.

There are many counts of this clonotype. V and J are TRBV7-2 and TRBJ2-5, with TRBD1 matching over 9 bases. The CDR3 covers 13 residues. In germline, CDR1 is SGHTA, CDR2 FQGNSA. The ends lost 5 bases at V and 4 bases at J; junction bases unmatched: 2. CDR3 residues: CASSRDRAETQYF. For the CDR3, the DNA is TGTGCCAGCAGCCGGGACAGGGCAGAGACCCAGTACTTC.

Comments on this clonotype: A read error may be the cause here, since a much bigger clone is one base away. The chain recombines TRBV5-1 with TRBJ1-1, with D maybe TRBD1 (5 bases). V lost 0 bases, J lost 0 bases, and 12 bases lay in between. Germline CDR1 is SGHRS and CDR2 is YFSETQ. This CDR3 is built from 16 residues. CDR3 amino acids: CASSLDQDTLNTEAFF. Written as DNA, the CDR3 is TGCGCCAGCAGCTTGGACCAGGACACGTTGAACACTGAAGCTTTCTTT.

This clonotype was observed a few times. A read error is possible here, since a much larger clone lies one base away. V usage is TRBV12-3 or TRBV12-4 and J usage is TRBJ2-1; weak D call: TRBD2 (7 bases). Trimming removed 0 bases at V and 8 bases at J, with 14 bases between. This CDR3 has 15 residues. The CDR3 nucleotides are TGTGCCAGCAGTTTAGCGGGGGGGCTCTGTGATGAGCAGTTCTTC. This encodes CASSLAGGLCDEQFF.

This clonotype was recorded at least ten times. The junction differs from germline at one of its ends, possibly a read error. CDR3 nucleotides: TGTGCCAGCAGCCCAGCCAGGGGGGGCTTCACCTTC. It specifies CASSPARGGFTF. V and J are TRBV12-3 or TRBV12-4 and TRBJ1-2; 7 bases are shared with TRBD1. The CDR3 length is 12 residues.

This clonotype showed up many times. V is TRBV19 and J is TRBJ2-3; D gene unclear. The germline gives CDR1 LNHDA, CDR2 SQIVND (reference sequence). Trimming took 3 bases from V and 0 from J, leaving 13 bases between them. This CDR3 has 16 residues. CDR3 protein: CASSIGQATSTDTQYF. The CDR3 DNA follows: TGTGCCAGTAGTATTGGCCAGGCGACGAGCACAGATACGCAGTATTTT.

The rearrangement uses TRBV5-4 and TRBJ2-4, with a tentative D call TRBD1 (5 bases). This CDR3 is built from 16 residues. V was trimmed by 3 bases and J by 0 bases, leaving 13 bases between them. Germline V gene lookup returns CDR1 SGHNT and CDR2 YYREEE (reference sequence). The CDR3 is CASSSPGSLAKNIQYF. DNA of the CDR3: TGTGCCAGCAGCTCCCCAGGGTCACTAGCCAAAAACATTCAGTACTTC.

This clonotype has ten or more counts. The genes are TRBV3-1 and TRBJ2-3, with 9 positions matching TRBD2. Germline CDR1 and CDR2: LGHDT and YNNKEL (reference sequence). The V and J ends lost 2 bases and 0 bases, in that order; junction bases with no gene match: 9. The CDR3 is made up of 18 amino acids. The CDR3 loop reads CASSQIAVTSGSTDTQYF. CDR3 coding DNA: TGTGCCAGCAGCCAAATTGCCGTGACTAGCGGTAGCACAGATACGCAGTATTTT.

On this clonotype itself: A read error may be the cause here, since a much bigger clone is one base away. The V gene is TRBV18, the J gene TRBJ1-2; no clear D gene. From germline, CDR1 is KGHSH and CDR2 LQKENI. This CDR3 has 14 residues. The CDR3, as DNA: TGTGTCAGCTCACCATTAGGAGGTGGGGATGGCTACACCTTC. Protein: CVSSPLGGGDGYTF.

This clonotype was seen many times. The V call is TRBV4-3, the J call TRBJ2-1; the D is unclear. V shed 2 bases and J shed 8 bases, with 10 bases lying between them. CDR3 length: 13 amino acids. In germline, CDR1 is LGHNA, CDR2 YSLEER. DNA of the CDR3: TGCGCCAGCAGCCAACCCGGAGAGCATGAGCAGTTCTTC. This codes for CASSQPGEHEQFF.

This clonotype was observed a few times. This chain joins TRBV11-2 and TRBJ1-5; the D is unclear. Germline V gene data show CDR1 as SGHAT and CDR2 as FQNNGV. This CDR3 contains 13 residues. V lost 5 bases, J lost 3 bases, and 8 bases lay in between. This CDR3 reads CASSAVHNQPQHF. The CDR3 coding sequence is TGTGCCAGCAGCGCGGTCCACAATCAGCCCCAGCATTTT.

Regarding this clonotype: Since a much larger clone is just one base distant, this may be a read error. This sequence joins TRBV7-2 and TRBJ2-5, with a weak D call TRBD2 (5 bases). CDR1 and CDR2 from the germline V gene are SGHTA and FQGNSA. The V end lost 10 bases, the J end lost 11 bases, and 20 bases lay between the germline ends. This CDR3 comprises 12 residues. The CDR3 bases are TGTGCCAACCGGGGTCCGTCAGGTGAGCAGTACTTC. This translates into CANRGPSGEQYF. Filled out from reference TRBV7-2 and TRBJ2-5, the complete variable domain reads GAGVSQSPSNKVTEKGKDVELRCDPISGHTALYWYRQSLGQGLEFLIYFQGNSAPDKSGLPSDRFSAERTGGSVSTLTIQRTQQEDSAVYLCANRGPSGEQYFGPGTRLLVL.

To note about this clonotype: The junction differs from germline at one of its ends, possibly a read error. The V gene is TRBV4-3, the J gene TRBJ2-5; TRBD2 matches at 8 bases. Germline assignment: CDR1 LGHNA and CDR2 YSLEER. This CDR3 is built from 15 residues. DNA of the CDR3: TGCGCCGGCAGCCAAGAGCGGGGGAGCCAAGAGACCCAGTACTTC. As protein: CAGSQERGSQETQYF.

The sample holds many counts of this clonotype. This chain uses TRBV29-1 with TRBJ2-5, with D tentatively TRBD1 (6 bases). CDR1 is SQVTM, CDR2 ANQGSEA, per germline. The ends were cut back, 7 bases at V and 5 bases at J, with 23 bases in the middle. This CDR3 region has 15 residues. Written as DNA, the CDR3 is TGCAGCGCGTGCCAAAGGGCAGGGGCTTGTGAGACCCAGTACTTC. Translated, it gives CSACQRAGACETQYF.